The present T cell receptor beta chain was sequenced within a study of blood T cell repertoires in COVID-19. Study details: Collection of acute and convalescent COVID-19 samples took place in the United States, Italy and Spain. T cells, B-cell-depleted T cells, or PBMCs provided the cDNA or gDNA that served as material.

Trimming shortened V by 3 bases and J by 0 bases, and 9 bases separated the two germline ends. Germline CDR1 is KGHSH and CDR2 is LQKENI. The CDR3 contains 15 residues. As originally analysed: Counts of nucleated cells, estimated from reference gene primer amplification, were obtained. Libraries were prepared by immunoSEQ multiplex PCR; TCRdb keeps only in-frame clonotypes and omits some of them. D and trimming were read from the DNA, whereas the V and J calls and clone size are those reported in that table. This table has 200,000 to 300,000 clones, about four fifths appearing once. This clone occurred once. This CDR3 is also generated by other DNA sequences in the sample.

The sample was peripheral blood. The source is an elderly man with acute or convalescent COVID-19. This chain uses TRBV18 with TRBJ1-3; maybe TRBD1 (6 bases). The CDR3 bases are TGTGCCAGCTCACCGGGACAAGTCTCTGGAAACACCATATATTTT. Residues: CASSPGQVSGNTIYF.